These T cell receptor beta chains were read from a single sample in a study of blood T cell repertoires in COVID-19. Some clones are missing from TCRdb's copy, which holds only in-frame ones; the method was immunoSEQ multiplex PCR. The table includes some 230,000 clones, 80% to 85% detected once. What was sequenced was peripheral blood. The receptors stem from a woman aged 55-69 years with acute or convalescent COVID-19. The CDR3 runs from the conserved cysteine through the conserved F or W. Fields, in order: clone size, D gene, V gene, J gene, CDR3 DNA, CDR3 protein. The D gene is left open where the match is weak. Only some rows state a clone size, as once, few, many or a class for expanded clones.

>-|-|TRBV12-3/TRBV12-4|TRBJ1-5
TGTGCCAGCAGTTTTCAGATCAATCAGCCCCAGCATTTT
CASSFQINQPQHF
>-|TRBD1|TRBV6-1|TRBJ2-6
TGTGCCAGCAGTGAGGATTACAGGGGGCGGTTAGGGGCCAACGTCCTGACTTTC
CASSEDYRGRLGANVLTF
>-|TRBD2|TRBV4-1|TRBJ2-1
TGCGCCAGCAGCCTAAAGGGACTAGCATCGGATGAGCAGTTCTTC
CASSLKGLASDEQFF
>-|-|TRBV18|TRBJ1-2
TGTGCCAGCTCACCAGGGCAGGGTAGTAACTATGGCTACACCTTC
CASSPGQGSNYGYTF
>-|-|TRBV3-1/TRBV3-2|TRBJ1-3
TGTGCCAGCAGCCAAGGTCTACAGGGCTTTTCACATGGAAACACCATATATTTT
CASSQGLQGFSHGNTIYF
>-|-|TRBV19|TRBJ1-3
TGTGCCCGAGAGCCGAGACACGGATCTGGAAACACCATATATTTT
CAREPRHGSGNTIYF
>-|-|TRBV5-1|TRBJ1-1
TGCGCCAGCAGCTTGGACAGGGTGAACACTGAAGCTTTCTTT
CASSLDRVNTEAFF
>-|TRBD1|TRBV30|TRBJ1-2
TGTGCCTATATTCCCCGGGACAGGGGGCGAAGGGTGCGGAGCGGCTACACCTTC
CAYIPRDRGRRVRSGYTF
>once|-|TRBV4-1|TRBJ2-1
TGCGCCAGCAGCCAAGATCGTGGGACTCACAATGAGCAGTTCTTC
CASSQDRGTHNEQFF
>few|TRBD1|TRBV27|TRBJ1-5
TGTGCCAGCAGTTTCGGGACAGGGATAAATCAGCCCCAGCATTTT
CASSFGTGINQPQHF
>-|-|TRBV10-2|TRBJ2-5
TGCGCCAGCAGCGGACAGAGTTTGGAGACCCAGTACTTC
CASSGQSLETQYF
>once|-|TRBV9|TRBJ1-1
TGTGCCAGCAGCGTAGCTTCGACAGCGAACACTGAAGCTTTCTTT
CASSVASTANTEAFF
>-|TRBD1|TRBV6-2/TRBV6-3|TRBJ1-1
TGTGCCAGCAGCTGGGACAGGGGGAGGAACACTGAAGCTTTCTTT
CASSWDRGRNTEAFF
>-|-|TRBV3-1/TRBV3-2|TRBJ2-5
TGTGCCAGCAGCCAATATTTCGGTGGAGAGACCCAGTACTTC
CASSQYFGGETQYF
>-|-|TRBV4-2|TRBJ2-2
TGTGCCAGCAGCCAACAACCAAGGAGCTCTATATCTCCCGGGGAGCTGTTTTTT
CASSQQPRSSISPGELFF
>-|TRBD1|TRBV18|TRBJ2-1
TGTGCCAGCTCACCTGGGACAGGGGTCAATGAGCAGTTCTTC
CASSPGTGVNEQFF
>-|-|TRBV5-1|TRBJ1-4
TGCGCCAGCAGCTTGGCGTCAGATGAAAAACTGTTTTTT
CASSLASDEKLFF
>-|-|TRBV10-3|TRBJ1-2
TGTGCCATCAGTGAGTCGGGACTTAACTATGGCTACACCTTC
CAISESGLNYGYTF
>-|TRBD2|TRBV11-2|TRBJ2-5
TGTGCCAGCAGCTTAGCTGGCGGGGGTGCCGAGACCCAGTACTTC
CASSLAGGGAETQYF
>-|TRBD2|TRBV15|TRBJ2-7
TGTGCCACCAGCAGAGATCTAGCGGGGGCGCGGGGCACCTTCTACGAGCAGTACTTC
CATSRDLAGARGTFYEQYF